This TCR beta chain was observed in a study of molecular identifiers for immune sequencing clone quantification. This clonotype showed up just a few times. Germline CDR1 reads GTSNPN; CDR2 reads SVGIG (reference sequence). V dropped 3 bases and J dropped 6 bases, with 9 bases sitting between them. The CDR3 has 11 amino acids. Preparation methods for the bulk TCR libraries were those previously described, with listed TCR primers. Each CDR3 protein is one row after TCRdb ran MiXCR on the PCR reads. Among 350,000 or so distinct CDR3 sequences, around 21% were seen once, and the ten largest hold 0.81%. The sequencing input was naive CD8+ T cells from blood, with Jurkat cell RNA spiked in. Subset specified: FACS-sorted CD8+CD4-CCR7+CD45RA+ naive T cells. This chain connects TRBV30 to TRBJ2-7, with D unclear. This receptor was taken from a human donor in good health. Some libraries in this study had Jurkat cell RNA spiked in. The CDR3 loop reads CAWREGSEQYF. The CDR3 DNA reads TGTGCCTGGAGAGAAGGCAGCGAGCAGTACTTC.